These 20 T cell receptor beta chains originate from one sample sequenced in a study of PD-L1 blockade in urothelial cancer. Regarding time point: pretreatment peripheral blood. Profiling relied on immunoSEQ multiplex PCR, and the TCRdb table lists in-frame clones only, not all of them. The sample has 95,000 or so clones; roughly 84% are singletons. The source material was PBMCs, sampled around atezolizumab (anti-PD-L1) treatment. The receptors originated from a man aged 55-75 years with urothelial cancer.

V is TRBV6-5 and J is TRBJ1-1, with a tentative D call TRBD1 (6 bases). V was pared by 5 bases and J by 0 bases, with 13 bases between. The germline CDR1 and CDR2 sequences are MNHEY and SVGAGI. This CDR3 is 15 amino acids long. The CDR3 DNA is TGTGCCAGCAGTCATCGGGACACAATGAACACTGAAGCTTTCTTT. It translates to CASSHRDTMNTEAFF.

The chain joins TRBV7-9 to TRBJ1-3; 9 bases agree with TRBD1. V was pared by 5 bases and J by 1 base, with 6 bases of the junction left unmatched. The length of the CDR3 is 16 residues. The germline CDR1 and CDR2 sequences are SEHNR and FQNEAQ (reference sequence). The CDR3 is CASSRTGGPSGNTIYF. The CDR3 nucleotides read TGTGCCAGCAGCCGCACAGGGGGCCCATCTGGAAACACCATATATTTT.

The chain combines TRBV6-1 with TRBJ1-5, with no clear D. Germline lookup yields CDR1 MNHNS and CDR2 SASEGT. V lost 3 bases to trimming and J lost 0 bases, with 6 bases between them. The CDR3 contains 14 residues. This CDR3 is CASSEVYSNQPQHF. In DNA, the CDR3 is TGTGCCAGCAGTGAGGTCTATAGCAATCAGCCCCAGCATTTT.

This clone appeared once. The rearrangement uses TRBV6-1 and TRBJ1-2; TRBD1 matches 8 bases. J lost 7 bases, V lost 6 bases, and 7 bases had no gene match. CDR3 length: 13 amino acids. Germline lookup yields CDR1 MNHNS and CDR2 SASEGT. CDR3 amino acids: CASSDRGGIGYTF. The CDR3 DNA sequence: TGTGCCAGCAGCGACAGGGGTGGGATTGGCTACACCTTC.

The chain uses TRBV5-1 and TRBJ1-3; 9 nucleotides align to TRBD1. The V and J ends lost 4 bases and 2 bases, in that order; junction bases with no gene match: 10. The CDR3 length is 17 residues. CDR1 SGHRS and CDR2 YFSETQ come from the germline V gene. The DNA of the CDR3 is TGCGCCAGCAGCGCCACCCTCGGGGACAGGGCTGGAAACACCATATATTTT. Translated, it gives CASSATLGDRAGNTIYF.

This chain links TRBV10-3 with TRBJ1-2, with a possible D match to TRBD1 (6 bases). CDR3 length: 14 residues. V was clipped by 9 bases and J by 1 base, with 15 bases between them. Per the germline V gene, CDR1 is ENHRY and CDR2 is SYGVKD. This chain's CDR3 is CAIQSQQGNYGYTF. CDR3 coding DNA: TGTGCCATACAGAGCCAACAGGGTAACTATGGCTACACCTTC.

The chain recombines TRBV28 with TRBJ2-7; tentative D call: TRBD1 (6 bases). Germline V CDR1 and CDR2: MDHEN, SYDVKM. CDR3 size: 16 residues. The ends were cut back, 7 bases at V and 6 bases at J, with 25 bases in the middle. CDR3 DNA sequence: TGTGCCAGCACTTTGACCTTCAGGGGCTCGAAGAGCGAGCAGTACTTC. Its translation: CASTLTFRGSKSEQYF.

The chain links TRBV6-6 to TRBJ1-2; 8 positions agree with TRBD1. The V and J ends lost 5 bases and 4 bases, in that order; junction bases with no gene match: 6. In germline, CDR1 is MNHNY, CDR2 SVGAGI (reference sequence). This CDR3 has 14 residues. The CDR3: CASSTTTGVYGYTF. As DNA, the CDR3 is TGTGCCAGCAGTACCACGACAGGGGTCTATGGCTACACCTTC.

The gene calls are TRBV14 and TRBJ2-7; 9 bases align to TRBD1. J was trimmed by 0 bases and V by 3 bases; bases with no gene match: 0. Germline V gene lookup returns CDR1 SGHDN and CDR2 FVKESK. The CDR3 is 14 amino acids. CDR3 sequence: CASSQGQGSYEQYF. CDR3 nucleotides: TGTGCCAGCAGCCAGGGACAGGGCTCCTACGAGCAGTACTTC.

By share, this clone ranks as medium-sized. CDR3 in DNA: TGCGCCAGCAGCTTACGGATCTCTCTAGCGGGAGTTAGCTACGAGCAGTACTTC. Encoded protein: CASSLRISLAGVSYEQYF. This chain connects TRBV5-1 to TRBJ2-7; 10 bases agree with TRBD2. The CDR3 length is 18 residues. Germline V lookup: CDR1 SGHRS, CDR2 YFSETQ. V lost 2 bases and J lost 3; bases outside the gene matches: 14.

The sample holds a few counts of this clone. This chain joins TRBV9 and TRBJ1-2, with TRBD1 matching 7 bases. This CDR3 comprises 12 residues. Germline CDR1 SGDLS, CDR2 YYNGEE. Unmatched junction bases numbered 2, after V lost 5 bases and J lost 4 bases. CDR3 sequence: CASRTGSYGYTF. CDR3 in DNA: TGTGCCAGCAGGACAGGGTCCTATGGCTACACCTTC. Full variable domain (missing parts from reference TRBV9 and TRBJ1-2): DSGVTQTPKHLITATGQRVTLRCSPRSGDLSVYWYQQSLDQGLQFLIQYYNGEERAKGNILERFSAQQFPDLHSELNLSSLELGDSALYFCASRTGSYGYTFGSGTRLTVV.

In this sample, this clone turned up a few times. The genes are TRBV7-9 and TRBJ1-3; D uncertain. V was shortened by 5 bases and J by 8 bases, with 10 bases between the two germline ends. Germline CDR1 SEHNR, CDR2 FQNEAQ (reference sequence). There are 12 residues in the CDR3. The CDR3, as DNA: TGTGCCAGCAGCACCCCCCGGGACACCATATATTTT. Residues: CASSTPRDTIYF.

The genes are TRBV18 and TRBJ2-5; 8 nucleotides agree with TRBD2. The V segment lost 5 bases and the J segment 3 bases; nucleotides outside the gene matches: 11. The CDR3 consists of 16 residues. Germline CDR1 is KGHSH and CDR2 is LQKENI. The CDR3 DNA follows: TGTGCCAGCTCATCCATCCGACTAGCGAGGGAAGAGACCCAGTACTTC. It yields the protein CASSSIRLAREETQYF.

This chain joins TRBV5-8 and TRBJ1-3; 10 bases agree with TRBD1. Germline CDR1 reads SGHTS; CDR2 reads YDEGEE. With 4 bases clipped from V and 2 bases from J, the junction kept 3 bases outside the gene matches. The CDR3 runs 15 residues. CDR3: CASSLGTGAGNTIYF. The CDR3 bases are TGTGCCAGCAGCCTTGGGACAGGGGCTGGAAACACCATATATTTT.

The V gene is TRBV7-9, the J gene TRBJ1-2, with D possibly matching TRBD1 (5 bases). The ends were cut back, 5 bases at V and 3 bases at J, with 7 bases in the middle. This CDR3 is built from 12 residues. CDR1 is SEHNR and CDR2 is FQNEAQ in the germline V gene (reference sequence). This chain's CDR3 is CASSPRDYGYTF. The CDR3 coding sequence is TGTGCCAGCAGCCCCAGGGACTATGGCTACACCTTC.

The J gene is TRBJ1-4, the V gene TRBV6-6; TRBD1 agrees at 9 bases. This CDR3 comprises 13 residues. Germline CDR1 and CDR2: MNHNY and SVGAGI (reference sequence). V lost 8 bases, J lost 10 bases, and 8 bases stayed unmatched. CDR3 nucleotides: TGTGCCAGCGGTACAGGGGGCGAAGTAAAACTGTTTTTT. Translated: CASGTGGEVKLFF.

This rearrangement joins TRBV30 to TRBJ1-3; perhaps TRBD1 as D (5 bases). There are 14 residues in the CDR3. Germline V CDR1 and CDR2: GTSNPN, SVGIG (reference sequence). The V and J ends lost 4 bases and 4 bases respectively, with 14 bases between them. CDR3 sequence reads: CAWTLQGTGNTIYF. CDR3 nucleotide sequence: TGTGCCTGGACCCTGCAGGGCACAGGAAACACCATATATTTT. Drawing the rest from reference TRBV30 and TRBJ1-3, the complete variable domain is SQTIHQWPATLVQPVGSPLSLECTVEGTSNPNLYWYRQAAGRGLQLLFYSVGIGQISSEVPQNLSASRPQDRQFILSSKKLLLSDSGFYLCAWTLQGTGNTIYFGEGSWLTVV.

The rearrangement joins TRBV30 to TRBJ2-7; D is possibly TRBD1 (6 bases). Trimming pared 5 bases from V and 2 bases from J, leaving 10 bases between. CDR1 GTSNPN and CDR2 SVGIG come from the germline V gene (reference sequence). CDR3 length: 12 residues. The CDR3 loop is CAWVQGTYEQYF. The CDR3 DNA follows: TGTGCCTGGGTACAGGGAACCTACGAGCAGTACTTC. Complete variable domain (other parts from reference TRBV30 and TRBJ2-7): SQTIHQWPATLVQPVGSPLSLECTVEGTSNPNLYWYRQAAGRGLQLLFYSVGIGQISSEVPQNLSASRPQDRQFILSSKKLLLSDSGFYLCAWVQGTYEQYFGPGTRLTVT.

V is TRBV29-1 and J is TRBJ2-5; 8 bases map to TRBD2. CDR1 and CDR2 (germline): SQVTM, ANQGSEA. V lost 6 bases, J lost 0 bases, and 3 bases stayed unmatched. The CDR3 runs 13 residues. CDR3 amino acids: CSVTSGNQETQYF. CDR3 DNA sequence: TGCAGCGTCACTAGCGGCAACCAAGAGACCCAGTACTTC.

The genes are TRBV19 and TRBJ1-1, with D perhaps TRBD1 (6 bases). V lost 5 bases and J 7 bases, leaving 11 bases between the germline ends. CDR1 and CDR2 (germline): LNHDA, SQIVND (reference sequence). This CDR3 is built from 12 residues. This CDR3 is CASSVTGYEAFF. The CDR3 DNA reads TGTGCCAGTAGTGTTACAGGGTATGAAGCTTTCTTT.